The rows below give T cell receptor beta chains drawn from one sample of a study of long-term antiretroviral therapy in people with HIV. Generated by immunoSEQ multiplex PCR, the TCRdb table keeps only in-frame clones and is missing some. In the table there are more than 45,000 clones, under 90% of which are singletons. The specimen was unsorted PBMCs, collected 0.8 years after starting antiretroviral therapy. The receptors were sampled from a woman aged 18-29 years with HIV. Both conserved end residues are part of each CDR3. The D gene is left open where the match is weak. Size is omitted from some rows. Given values are once, few, many or a class for expanded clones.

j_call v_call clone_size d_call cdr3_nt cdr3_aa
TRBJ2-2 TRBV7-3 . . TGTGCCAGCAGCTTACTAAGGACTACCAAGAACACCGGGGAGCTGTTTTTT CASSLLRTTKNTGELFF
TRBJ2-1 TRBV5-1 once TRBD2 TGCGCCAGCAGCTCGGGACTAGCGGGAGTAAATGAGCAGTTCTTC CASSSGLAGVNEQFF
TRBJ2-7 TRBV27 few . TGTGCCAGCAGTTTATCAGGGGGAGCCTGGGAGCAGTACTTC CASSLSGGAWEQYF
TRBJ2-2 TRBV28 . . TGTGCCAGCAGTCCGCCCTGGCTGGTTATTGCCGGGGAGCTGTTTTTT CASSPPWLVIAGELFF
TRBJ2-7 TRBV28 . . TGTGCCAGCAGTTTCAGGACCTACGAGCAGTACTTC CASSFRTYEQYF
TRBJ2-7 TRBV4-2 . TRBD2 TGTGCCAGCAGCCAAGAGGACACTAGCGGTGGGTACGAGCAGTACTTC CASSQEDTSGGYEQYF
TRBJ1-2 TRBV28 . . TGTGCCAGCAGTTTAATAGGAGGGGCTGGCTACACCTTC CASSLIGGAGYTF
TRBJ2-3 TRBV28 . . TGTGCCAGCACCTCGGCCAAACAGGGAATAGGAGATACGCAGTATTTT CASTSAKQGIGDTQYF
TRBJ1-2 TRBV6-1 . . TGTGCCAGCAGAGACGGGGGGTTAGAGGGCTACACCTTC CASRDGGLEGYTF
TRBJ2-7 TRBV29-1 . . TGCAGCGTTGAATCTAGCGAGACAGGCCTCTACGAGCAGTACTTC CSVESSETGLYEQYF
TRBJ1-3 TRBV15 few . TGTGCCACCACCGAAGGCGGGGTTGGAAACACCATATATTTT CATTEGGVGNTIYF
TRBJ2-3 TRBV5-1 . TRBD1 TGCGCCAGCAGCGAGTCCGGGACAGACACAGATACGCAGTATTTT CASSESGTDTDTQYF
TRBJ2-3 TRBV7-3 . . TGTGCCAGCAGCTCCCGCCCAGGGCAGAGCACAGATACGCAGTATTTT CASSSRPGQSTDTQYF
TRBJ2-7 TRBV6-5 . TRBD2 TGTGCCAGGCAGAGATCTAGCGGAACCTACGAGCAGTACTTC CARQRSSGTYEQYF
TRBJ1-1 TRBV25-1 . . TGTGCCAGCAGACTCGACGCGACAGGTCCCGGCACTGAAGCTTTCTTT CASRLDATGPGTEAFF
TRBJ2-5 TRBV28 . TRBD1 TGTGCCAGCAGCCAGGGGGGTTGGGCCAGGGGGCGGGAGACCCAGTACTTC CASSQGGWARGRETQYF
TRBJ2-3 TRBV5-6 once . TGTGCCAGCAGCTCGCAATGGGGAGCGATTACGCAGTATTTT CASSSQWGAITQYF
TRBJ2-2 TRBV11-2 . . TGTGCCAGCAGGGGGGCGAGCGATACGATCAAGAACACCGGGGAGCTGTTTTTT CASRGASDTIKNTGELFF
TRBJ2-5 TRBV7-3 few . TGTGCCAGCAGCCGAACATTCACCGGGGAGACCCAGTACTTC CASSRTFTGETQYF
TRBJ2-3 TRBV10-3 . TRBD2 TGTGCCACCCGATCCGGGACTAGCGGGAGCACAGATACGCAGTATTTT CATRSGTSGSTDTQYF
TRBJ1-1 TRBV4-2 . . TGTGCCAGCAGCCCCTCCCGACAAATGAACACTGAAGCTTTCTTT CASSPSRQMNTEAFF
TRBJ2-1 TRBV27 . . TGTGCCAGCAGTCCGACACTCGCCGGGATCCAGTACAATGAGCAGTTCTTC CASSPTLAGIQYNEQFF
TRBJ2-7 TRBV6-1 . TRBD1 TGTGCCAGCAGTGTGGGACAGGGACACGAGCAGTACTTC CASSVGQGHEQYF
TRBJ2-7 TRBV6-5 few TRBD1 TGTGCCAGCAGTCCCGGGACAGGGGGCGACGAGCAGTACTTC CASSPGTGGDEQYF
TRBJ2-7 TRBV11-1 . . TGTGCCAGCAGCTCCCCCGGGGGTAGCTCCTACGAGCAGTACTTC CASSSPGGSSYEQYF
TRBJ2-7 TRBV7-9 . TRBD2 TGTGCCAGCAGCATAACGGGACTAGCGGCCTACGAGCAGTACTTC CASSITGLAAYEQYF